This T cell receptor (beta chain) was captured by sequencing in a study of blood T cell repertoires in COVID-19. Study-wide background: The United States, Italy and Spain provided the acute and convalescent COVID-19 samples.

Germline CDR1 reads SGHRS; CDR2 reads YFSETQ. This CDR3 comprises 14 residues. V lost 4 bases and J lost 8, with 15 bases in between. Only in-frame clones appear in the TCRdb table, and some are missing; sequencing was by immunoSEQ multiplex PCR. The sample lists about 260,000 clones, about 88% occurring once. The receptor comes from a woman aged 45-65 years who had recovered from COVID-19. The rearrangement joins TRBV5-1 to TRBJ1-4; D might be TRBD1 (5 bases). Sequencing was performed on PBMCs or T cells enriched from blood (not recorded which). The CDR3 here is CASSEGVGIEKLFF. The CDR3 DNA sequence: TGCGCCAGCAGCGAAGGGGTAGGCATAGAAAAACTGTTTTTT.